This TCR beta chain is from a study of OX40 agonist ivuxolimab in advanced cancers. Across the study: Patients in dose escalation had liver, melanoma, kidney or head and neck cancers. Participants averaged approximately 60 years of age (range about 23 to 80) and were about 85% male.

Germline V gene sequence: CDR1 SGHAT, CDR2 FQNNGV. CDR3 size: 14 residues. Trimming shortened V by 1 base and J by 2 bases, and 7 bases separated the two germline ends. The repertoire was sequenced with immunoSEQ multiplex PCR; TCRdb's copy has only in-frame clones and lacks some. This table has tens of thousands of clones, over 90% appearing once. The material sequenced was CD4+ or CD8+ T cells sorted from blood, taken in a trial of the OX40 agonist ivuxolimab. The rearrangement uses TRBV11-2 and TRBJ2-3; D is undetermined. The sequence was collected from an adult with an advanced solid tumor such as melanoma, head and neck, liver or kidney cancer. The chain's CDR3 is CASSLVPNTDTQYF. CDR3 nucleotide sequence: TGTGCCAGCAGCTTAGTGCCGAACACAGATACGCAGTATTTT.